The rows below give T cell receptor beta chains drawn from one sample of a study of CD8 T cells in Susac syndrome. TCRdb redid the calling of the immunoSEQ multiplex PCR reads with MiXCR, one entry per CDR3 protein. Of more than 65,000 distinct CDR3 sequences listed, approximately 95% are singletons. The specimen sequenced was CD8+ T cells from PBMCs. The receptors originated from a human donor in good health. The CDR3 runs from the conserved cysteine through the conserved F or W. D genes are given only for firm matches. Where a row states a size, it is once, few, many or the class of an expanded clone; other rows omit it.

size: -
J: TRBJ2-1
V: TRBV9
D: -
CDR3: CASSVGQRTANEQFF
DNA: TGTGCCAGCAGCGTAGGGCAGCGGACGGCCAATGAGCAGTTCTTC

size: -
J: TRBJ1-1
V: TRBV5-1
D: -
CDR3: CASMGGEAEAFF
DNA: TGCGCCAGCATGGGAGGAGAAGCTGAAGCTTTCTTT

size: -
J: TRBJ2-7
V: TRBV5-8
D: -
CDR3: CASRETVPEQYF
DNA: TGTGCCAGCAGAGAAACAGTACCCGAGCAGTACTTC

size: -
J: TRBJ1-3
V: TRBV2
D: -
CDR3: CASSEARGGNTIYF
DNA: TGTGCCAGCAGTGAAGCACGAGGTGGAAACACCATATATTTT

size: -
J: TRBJ2-7
V: TRBV6-1
D: -
CDR3: CASIESSYEQYF
DNA: TGTGCCAGCATAGAGAGTTCCTACGAGCAGTACTTC

size: -
J: TRBJ2-3
V: TRBV27
D: -
CDR3: CASRYRLSTDTQYF
DNA: TGTGCCAGCAGGTACCGGCTTAGCACAGATACGCAGTATTTT

size: -
J: TRBJ2-2
V: TRBV5-4
D: -
CDR3: CASSPSPGRSNTGELFF
DNA: TGTGCCAGCAGCCCCTCCCCGGGAAGGTCCAACACCGGGGAGCTGTTTTTT

size: -
J: TRBJ2-1
V: TRBV23-1
D: TRBD1
CDR3: CASSQRRDRVDNEQFF
DNA: TGCGCCAGCAGTCAAAGAAGGGACAGGGTCGACAATGAGCAGTTCTTC

size: -
J: TRBJ2-1
V: TRBV19
D: TRBD2
CDR3: CASSMRGAYNEQFF
DNA: TGTGCCAGTAGTATGCGGGGGGCCTACAATGAGCAGTTCTTC

size: -
J: TRBJ2-7
V: TRBV6-1
D: -
CDR3: CASSARTAYEQYF
DNA: TGTGCCAGCAGTGCCCGGACGGCCTACGAGCAGTACTTC

size: -
J: TRBJ2-7
V: TRBV12-3/TRBV12-4
D: -
CDR3: CASSLDSGYEQYF
DNA: TGTGCCAGCAGTTTAGATTCGGGATACGAGCAGTACTTC

size: -
J: TRBJ1-1
V: TRBV29-1
D: TRBD1
CDR3: CSVHPQGVEAFF
DNA: TGCAGCGTCCATCCACAGGGGGTTGAAGCTTTCTTT

size: once
J: TRBJ1-1
V: TRBV15
D: TRBD1
CDR3: CATRDRGETEAFF
DNA: TGTGCCACCCGGGACAGGGGGGAAACTGAAGCTTTCTTT

size: -
J: TRBJ2-4
V: TRBV6-2/TRBV6-3
D: -
CDR3: CATGGNIQYF
DNA: TGTGCCACTGGGGGAAACATTCAGTACTTC

size: -
J: TRBJ2-5
V: TRBV4-3
D: -
CDR3: CASSQGQAFETQYF
DNA: TGCGCCAGCAGCCAAGGACAGGCATTTGAGACCCAGTACTTC

size: -
J: TRBJ1-5
V: TRBV25-1
D: TRBD1
CDR3: CASRGTGAYQPQHF
DNA: TGTGCCAGCAGGGGGACAGGCGCTTATCAGCCCCAGCATTTT

size: -
J: TRBJ2-2
V: TRBV28
D: -
CDR3: CASSLLPENTGELFF
DNA: TGTGCCAGCAGTTTACTCCCGGAGAACACCGGGGAGCTGTTTTTT

size: once
J: TRBJ1-2
V: TRBV4-1
D: -
CDR3: CASSQGGPYGYTF
DNA: TGCGCCAGCAGCCAGGGAGGGCCCTATGGCTACACCTTC

size: -
J: TRBJ2-5
V: TRBV29-1
D: -
CDR3: CSVHRPEAGETQYF
DNA: TGCAGCGTCCACCGGCCTGAGGCTGGAGAGACCCAGTACTTC

size: once
J: TRBJ2-3
V: TRBV2
D: TRBD2
CDR3: CARAPGLAPTDTQYF
DNA: TGTGCCAGAGCGCCGGGACTAGCACCCACAGATACGCAGTATTTT

size: -
J: TRBJ1-5
V: TRBV15
D: -
CDR3: CATTAAGSNQPQHF
DNA: TGTGCCACCACCGCCGCGGGGAGCAATCAGCCCCAGCATTTT

size: once
J: TRBJ2-5
V: TRBV29-1
D: -
CDR3: CSVANLPGTTETQYF
DNA: TGCAGCGTCGCGAATCTCCCCGGGACAACCGAGACCCAGTACTTC

size: -
J: TRBJ1-1
V: TRBV19
D: TRBD1
CDR3: CASTPHGTANTEAFF
DNA: TGTGCCAGTACCCCGCACGGGACAGCCAACACTGAAGCTTTCTTT

size: -
J: TRBJ2-2
V: TRBV7-3
D: -
CDR3: CASSLPKRTDLYTGELFF
DNA: TGTGCCAGCAGCCTTCCGAAAAGGACAGACCTCTACACCGGGGAGCTGTTTTTT

size: -
J: TRBJ2-5
V: TRBV9
D: -
CDR3: CASSVGRPGETQYF
DNA: TGTGCCAGCAGCGTGGGCAGGCCCGGAGAGACCCAGTACTTC

size: -
J: TRBJ2-7
V: TRBV5-1
D: TRBD1
CDR3: CASSSPGQGLYEQYF
DNA: TGCGCCAGCAGCTCACCGGGACAGGGGTTATACGAGCAGTACTTC

size: -
J: TRBJ2-2
V: TRBV6-4
D: TRBD1
CDR3: CASSTGDRTGELFF
DNA: TGTGCCAGCAGTACGGGGGACAGGACCGGGGAGCTGTTTTTT

size: -
J: TRBJ2-4
V: TRBV29-1
D: TRBD1
CDR3: CSVLGTGVAKNIQYF
DNA: TGCAGCGTTCTTGGGACAGGTGTGGCCAAAAACATTCAGTACTTC

size: -
J: TRBJ1-1
V: TRBV29-1
D: -
CDR3: CSVIAPGLRNTEAFF
DNA: TGCAGCGTCATTGCCCCGGGACTCCGAAACACTGAAGCTTTCTTT

size: -
J: TRBJ2-3
V: TRBV28
D: -
CDR3: CASSLQPITDTQYF
DNA: TGTGCCAGCAGTTTACAGCCAATCACAGATACGCAGTATTTT

size: -
J: TRBJ2-1
V: TRBV6-5
D: -
CDR3: CASRRSWSSYNEQFF
DNA: TGTGCCAGCCGACGCTCGTGGAGCTCCTACAATGAGCAGTTCTTC

size: -
J: TRBJ1-1
V: TRBV12-3/TRBV12-4
D: -
CDR3: CASILGGGGTEAFF
DNA: TGTGCCAGCATCCTCGGGGGGGGCGGCACTGAAGCTTTCTTT

size: -
J: TRBJ1-1
V: TRBV5-4
D: -
CDR3: CASSLKGDTEAFF
DNA: TGTGCCAGCAGCTTGAAGGGTGACACTGAAGCTTTCTTT

size: -
J: TRBJ1-5
V: TRBV13
D: TRBD1
CDR3: CASSSGTGSNQPQHF
DNA: TGTGCCAGCAGCTCGGGGACAGGGAGCAATCAGCCCCAGCATTTT

size: -
J: TRBJ2-3
V: TRBV29-1
D: -
CDR3: CSVHGGDTQYF
DNA: TGCAGCGTCCATGGGGGAGATACGCAGTATTTT

size: -
J: TRBJ1-1
V: TRBV9
D: -
CDR3: CASSPSPNTEAFF
DNA: TGTGCCAGCAGCCCATCACCCAACACTGAAGCTTTCTTT

size: -
J: TRBJ2-3
V: TRBV7-2
D: TRBD2
CDR3: CASSLIGGARDTQYF
DNA: TGTGCCAGCAGCTTAATCGGGGGGGCCAGAGATACGCAGTATTTT

size: -
J: TRBJ2-1
V: TRBV27
D: -
CDR3: CASTREYETDNEQFF
DNA: TGTGCCAGCACTCGGGAGTATGAGACGGACAATGAGCAGTTCTTC

size: -
J: TRBJ2-1
V: TRBV7-9
D: TRBD2
CDR3: CASSFTSGFGGEQFF
DNA: TGTGCCAGCAGCTTTACTAGCGGCTTTGGGGGTGAGCAGTTCTTC

size: -
J: TRBJ2-3
V: TRBV14
D: -
CDR3: CASSQDGDIGGTDTQYF
DNA: TGTGCCAGCAGCCAAGATGGAGACATTGGGGGCACAGATACGCAGTATTTT

size: once
J: TRBJ2-3
V: TRBV12-5
D: -
CDR3: CASGSGDTQYF
DNA: TGTGCTAGTGGTTCCGGGGATACGCAGTATTTT

size: -
J: TRBJ2-5
V: TRBV24-1
D: TRBD1
CDR3: CATSAPGTGYQETQYF
DNA: TGTGCCACCAGTGCTCCCGGGACAGGTTACCAAGAGACCCAGTACTTC

size: once
J: TRBJ1-1
V: TRBV6-1
D: TRBD1
CDR3: CASRSPGTGANTEAFF
DNA: TGTGCCAGCAGATCTCCCGGGACAGGGGCCAACACTGAAGCTTTCTTT

size: -
J: TRBJ1-5
V: TRBV7-2
D: -
CDR3: CASSPWGSGSNQPQHF
DNA: TGTGCCAGCAGCCCCTGGGGGTCGGGTTCCAATCAGCCCCAGCATTTT

size: once
J: TRBJ1-1
V: TRBV4-1
D: -
CDR3: CASSQGVGLNTEAFF
DNA: TGCGCCAGCAGCCAAGGAGTTGGCCTGAACACTGAAGCTTTCTTT

size: -
J: TRBJ2-1
V: TRBV19
D: -
CDR3: CASSIRSGPTEQFF
DNA: TGTGCCAGTAGTATTAGGAGTGGTCCTACTGAGCAGTTCTTC

size: -
J: TRBJ1-5
V: TRBV20-1
D: TRBD1
CDR3: CSARDPDRGNQPQHF
DNA: TGCAGTGCTAGAGACCCTGACAGGGGTAATCAGCCCCAGCATTTT